These 23 T cell receptor beta chains originate from one sample sequenced in a study of blood T cell repertoires in COVID-19 (dated by TCRdb to 2020 to 2022). The library came from the immunoSEQ multiplex PCR assay. TCRdb limited this immuneACCESS table to in-frame rearrangements with V and J called. A share of clones is missing; checked studies link under half to unresolved V genes, and the rest is unexplained. The sample table records 250,000 or so clones; around 93% of these occur just once. The top ten clones comprise about 3% of the sample. The specimen sequenced was PBMCs or T cells enriched from blood (not recorded which). These receptors were collected from a middle-aged man who had been exposed to COVID-19.

The chain employs TRBV19 and TRBJ1-1, with D unresolved. The CDR3 is made up of 14 amino acids. Trimming cost V 1 base and J 3 bases, with 9 bases left between them. Germline values: CDR1 LNHDA, CDR2 SQIVND (reference sequence). The CDR3 coding sequence is TGTGCCAGTAGTATAGGCATTCAGTACACTGAAGCTTTCTTT. Amino acid sequence: CASSIGIQYTEAFF.

V usage is TRBV5-1 and J usage is TRBJ2-3; 9 nucleotides line up with TRBD2. V shed 0 bases and J 2 bases; nucleotides not matched to a gene: 4. Germline V gives CDR1 SGHRS, CDR2 YFSETQ. CDR3 length: 16 amino acids. CDR3 DNA: TGCGCCAGCAGCTTGGGACTAGCGGATTCCACAGATACGCAGTATTTT. Amino acid sequence: CASSLGLADSTDTQYF.

This clone was counted many times. The chain carries TRBV6-5 and TRBJ1-6; 11 nucleotides align to TRBD1. CDR3 length equals 15 residues. Losses at the gene ends were 6 bases for V and 7 bases for J; bases not matched to a gene: 5. CDR1 and CDR2 (germline): MNHEY, SVGAGI. The DNA of the CDR3 is TGTGCCAGCAGGGGACAGGGGGAAGAGAATTCACCCCTCCACTTT. Encoded protein: CASRGQGEENSPLHF.

V is TRBV7-2 and J is TRBJ1-2, with D unclear. Germline lookup yields CDR1 SGHTA and CDR2 FQGNSA. V was trimmed by 0 bases and J by 5 bases, leaving 10 bases between them. CDR3 length equals 14 residues. The DNA of the CDR3 is TGTGCCAGCAGCTTAGCGAGGGCAGTTTATGGCTACACCTTC. Translation gives CASSLARAVYGYTF. Complete variable domain (other parts from reference TRBV7-2 and TRBJ1-2): GAGVSQSPSNKVTEKGKDVELRCDPISGHTALYWYRQSLGQGLEFLIYFQGNSAPDKSGLPSDRFSAERTGGSVSTLTIQRTQQEDSAVYLCASSLARAVYGYTFGSGTRLTVV.

The V gene is TRBV7-9, the J gene TRBJ2-1; TRBD2 matches at 10 bases. Germline CDR1 and CDR2: SEHNR and FQNEAQ (reference sequence). Trimming at V came to 5 bases and at J to 3 bases, leaving 7 bases not matched to a gene. This CDR3 has 16 residues. CDR3 in DNA: TGTGCCAGCAGCCCGAAATTAGCGGGAGGCTACAATGAGCAGTTCTTC. Translated, it gives CASSPKLAGGYNEQFF.

This clone was observed once. V gene TRBV6-4 combines with J gene TRBJ2-1; TRBD2 agrees at 14 bases. The CDR3 length is 16 residues. Per the germline V gene, CDR1 is MRHNA and CDR2 is SNTAGT. V lost 5 bases to trimming and J lost 4 bases; unmatched junction nucleotides: 4. CDR3 sequence: CASSRLAGGVYNEQFF. Here the CDR3 DNA reads TGTGCCAGCAGTCGACTAGCGGGAGGGGTATACAATGAGCAGTTCTTC.

This clone was observed a single time. CDR3 coding DNA: TGTGCCAGCAGCTTGGGAGGAGGAACAAGCTCCTACAATGAGCAGTTCTTC. Translation gives CASSLGGGTSSYNEQFF. This sequence joins TRBV5-6 and TRBJ2-1; tentative D call: TRBD2 (5 bases). The CDR3 length is 17 residues. V gave up 0 bases and J gave up 0 bases, with 13 bases separating them. CDR1 and CDR2 (germline): SGHDT, YYEEEE.

The genes are TRBV28 and TRBJ2-3, with TRBD1 identical over 8 bases. The length of the CDR3 is 16 residues. V lost 7 bases to trimming and J lost 7 bases; unmatched junction nucleotides: 16. Germline loops: CDR1 MDHEN, CDR2 SYDVKM. CDR3 coding DNA: TGTGCCAGCACCCCAGAGGGCAGGGGGCGCATCCATACGCAGTATTTT. This translates into CASTPEGRGRIHTQYF.

The rearrangement links TRBV19 to TRBJ1-1, with TRBD1 as a possible D gene (5 bases). The CDR3 has 14 amino acids. V was cut by 5 bases and J by 5 bases, with 15 bases left in between. Germline V gives CDR1 LNHDA, CDR2 SQIVND (reference sequence). The CDR3, as DNA: TGTGCCAGTAGTTTGGGGTACGGGGGTACTGAAGCTTTCTTT. Its protein product is CASSLGYGGTEAFF.

V is TRBV3-1 (or the pseudogene TRBV3-2) and J is TRBJ2-4; perhaps TRBD2 as D (5 bases). The CDR3 has 12 residues. Germline values: CDR1 LGHDT, CDR2 YNNKEL (reference sequence). V shed 2 bases and J shed 7 bases, with 6 bases lying between them. Here the CDR3 reads CASSQRGNIQYF. CDR3 nucleotide sequence: TGTGCCAGCAGCCAAAGAGGGAACATTCAGTACTTC.

The count of this clone is one. The DNA of the CDR3 is TGTGCCAGCATCTCGAGGAGGACAGAGCTTCCCTATGGCTACACCTTC. This translates into CASISRRTELPYGYTF. The J gene is TRBJ1-2, the V gene TRBV28; maybe TRBD1 (6 bases). V was shortened by 7 bases and J by 4 bases, with 22 bases between the two germline ends. CDR1 is MDHEN, CDR2 SYDVKM, per germline. This CDR3 spans 16 amino acids.

The chain uses TRBV7-9 and TRBJ1-4; D not certain. Germline V gives CDR1 SEHNR, CDR2 FQNEAQ (reference sequence). Trimming removed 2 bases from V and 8 bases from J, with 9 bases in between. The CDR3 is 13 amino acids. The CDR3 sequence is CASSLTGTEKLFF. CDR3 DNA sequence: TGTGCCAGCAGCTTAACGGGAACGGAAAAACTGTTTTTT.

Only a few counts were recorded for this clone. The J gene is TRBJ1-6, the V gene TRBV5-1; 7 bases fit TRBD1. Germline V gene sequence: CDR1 SGHRS, CDR2 YFSETQ. After removal of 3 bases from V and 9 bases from J, the junction contained 12 bases not matched to a gene. CDR3 size: 16 residues. CDR3 region: CASSSRIPGQSSPLHF. The CDR3 region has the DNA TGCGCCAGCAGCTCAAGAATACCGGGACAGTCTTCACCCCTCCACTTT.

CDR3: CASSSPFRGYTF. CDR3 DNA: TGTGCCAGCAGCTCACCGTTTCGGGGCTACACCTTC. The J gene is TRBJ1-2, the V gene TRBV11-2, with D hard to call. V was pared by 4 bases and J by 8 bases, with 11 bases between. The CDR3 has 12 amino acids. Germline V lookup: CDR1 SGHAT, CDR2 FQNNGV.

The chain has TRBV27 and TRBJ1-2; D is unresolved. The CDR3 has 14 residues. V was trimmed by 1 base and J by 8 bases, leaving 14 bases between them. In germline, CDR1 is MNHEY, CDR2 SMNVEV (reference sequence). The CDR3 loop reads CASSLWEGSGGYTF. CDR3 bases: TGTGCCAGCAGTTTATGGGAGGGCTCCGGGGGCTACACCTTC.

This clone appeared once. The chain uses TRBV18 and TRBJ2-7; TRBD1 matches 8 bases. The germline V gene encodes CDR1 KGHSH and CDR2 LQKENI. Losses at the gene ends were 1 base for V and 2 bases for J; bases not matched to a gene: 1. The CDR3 is made up of 14 amino acids. CDR3 sequence reads: CASSPQTGAYEQYF. The CDR3 DNA reads as TGTGCCAGCTCACCACAGACAGGGGCCTACGAGCAGTACTTC.

This clone has more than one count but fewer than ten. Other DNA sequences in the sample encode the same CDR3. The V and J genes are TRBV5-1 and TRBJ2-5; 9 nucleotides line up with TRBD1. Germline-derived CDR1 and CDR2 are SGHRS and YFSETQ. The CDR3 length is 14 residues. J lost 4 bases, V lost 2 bases, and 3 bases had no gene match. Here the CDR3 DNA reads TGCGCCAGCAGCTTAGACAGGGGGGGAGAGACCCAGTACTTC. It encodes CASSLDRGGETQYF.

This clone was counted only a few times. A junction end diverges from the germline sequence, so it may reflect a read error. This chain connects TRBV5-1 to TRBJ2-3; 12 bases fit TRBD1. Germline values: CDR1 SGHRS, CDR2 YFSETQ. The CDR3 is 16 amino acids. The CDR3 DNA reads TGCGCCAGCAGCAGGGCCGGGACAGGGGGCACCGATACGCAGTATTTT. It encodes CASSRAGTGGTDTQYF. Filled out from reference TRBV5-1 and TRBJ2-3, the complete variable domain reads KAGVTQTPRYLIKTRGQQVTLSCSPISGHRSVSWYQQTPGQGLQFLFEYFSETQRNKGNFPGRFSGRQFSNSRSEMNVSTLELGDSALYLCASSRAGTGGTDTQYFGPGTRLTVL.

V gene TRBV6-1 combines with J gene TRBJ2-7; D may be TRBD1 (7 bases). The CDR3 covers 14 residues. From germline, CDR1 is MNHNS and CDR2 SASEGT. V lost 3 bases and J 7 bases, leaving 16 bases between the germline ends. This CDR3 reads CASSEGHQGGEQYF. CDR3 in DNA: TGTGCCAGCAGTGAGGGACACCAGGGGGGTGAGCAGTACTTC.

The chain links TRBV7-9 to TRBJ1-1; D is unclear. Trimming took off 5 bases at V and 10 bases at J, with 20 bases between the two ends. The CDR3 extends over 14 amino acids. Looked up from germline, CDR1 is SEHNR and CDR2 is FQNEAQ (reference sequence). The CDR3 DNA reads TGTGCCAGCAGCCACATTTTGGGGAGTTTTGGAGCTTTCTTT. Translation gives CASSHILGSFGAFF.

This chain joins TRBV5-1 and TRBJ1-5; no clear D. The CDR3 has 13 residues. V shed 0 bases and J shed 5 bases, with 6 bases lying between them. Germline V gene data show CDR1 as SGHRS and CDR2 as YFSETQ. CDR3 protein: CASSLGVDQPQHF. Written as DNA, the CDR3 is TGCGCCAGCAGCTTGGGAGTAGATCAGCCCCAGCATTTT.

The gene calls are TRBV7-9 and TRBJ2-7; 8 bases align to TRBD1. This CDR3 has 19 residues. Germline loops: CDR1 SEHNR, CDR2 FQNEAQ (reference sequence). V was clipped by 2 bases and J by 7 bases; unmatched bases: 22. In DNA form, the CDR3 reads TGTGCCAGCAGCTTAATGCGGCCGGGGGACAGGTCGCTTTTAAGAGAGCAGTACTTC. Translating gives CASSLMRPGDRSLLREQYF. Using reference TRBV7-9 and TRBJ2-7 for the parts outside the CDR3, the full variable domain is DTGVSQNPRHKITKRGQNVTFRCDPISEHNRLYWYRQTLGQGPEFLTYFQNEAQLEKSRLLSDRFSAERPKGSFSTLEIQRTEQGDSAMYLCASSLMRPGDRSLLREQYFGPGTRLTVT.

The chain has TRBV29-1 and TRBJ1-2; 9 nucleotides agree with TRBD1. With V trimmed by 6 bases and J by 5 bases, 4 bases remained unmatched. This CDR3 has 12 amino acids. From germline, CDR1 is SQVTM and CDR2 ANQGSEA. DNA for the CDR3: TGCAGCGTGACACAGGGGGCGTATGGCTACACCTTC. As protein: CSVTQGAYGYTF.